The sequence of this TCR beta chain was determined in a study of blood T cell repertoires in COVID-19. Study-level information: The study drew acute and convalescent COVID-19 samples from the United States, Italy and Spain.

How the authors handled the data: Reference gene primer amplification in the assay estimated nucleated cell counts. Sequencing was performed with immunoSEQ multiplex PCR; in TCRdb, only in-frame clones are kept and a portion is missing. V and J calls and clone size are copied from that table; D and trimming were computed from the DNA. The sample shows 180,000 or so clones, 90% of them seen only once. The germline gives CDR1 LGHDT, CDR2 YNNKEL (reference sequence). CDR3 length: 15 amino acids. V lost 1 base and J lost 8; bases outside the gene matches: 7. Specimen: peripheral blood. The sequence derives from a man aged 50-60 years with acute or convalescent COVID-19. The V gene is TRBV3-1 (or the pseudogene TRBV3-2), the J gene TRBJ1-2; TRBD1 agrees at 10 bases. For the CDR3, the DNA is TGTGCCAGCAGCCAAGGGGTGACAGGGGGCTCGGGCTACACCTTC. Its translation is CASSQGVTGGSGYTF.